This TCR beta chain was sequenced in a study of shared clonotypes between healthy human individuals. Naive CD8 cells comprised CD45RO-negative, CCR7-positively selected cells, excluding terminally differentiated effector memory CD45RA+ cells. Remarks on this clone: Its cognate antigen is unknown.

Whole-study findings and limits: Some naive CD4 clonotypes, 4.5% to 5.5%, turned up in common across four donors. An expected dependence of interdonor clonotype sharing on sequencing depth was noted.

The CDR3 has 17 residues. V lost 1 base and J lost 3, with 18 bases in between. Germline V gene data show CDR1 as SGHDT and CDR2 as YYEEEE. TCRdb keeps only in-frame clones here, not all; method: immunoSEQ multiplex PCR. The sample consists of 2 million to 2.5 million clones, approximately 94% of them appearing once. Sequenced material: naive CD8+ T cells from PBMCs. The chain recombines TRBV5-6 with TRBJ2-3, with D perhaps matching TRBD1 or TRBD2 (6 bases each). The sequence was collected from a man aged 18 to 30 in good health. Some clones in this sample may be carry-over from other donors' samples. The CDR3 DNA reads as TGTGCCAGCAGCTTGTTGGCAGAGGGGGGCATGACAGATACGCAGTATTTT. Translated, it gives CASSLLAEGGMTDTQYF.